Listed below are T cell receptor beta chains from one sample, sequenced in a study of T cell responses to AZD1222 COVID-19 vaccine. Here immunoSEQ multiplex PCR was the method, and the copy in TCRdb shows in-frame clones only, minus some. The sample lists around 140,000 clones, 92% occurring once. Here the sequenced sample was peripheral blood, taken on day 0 of AZD1222 vaccination. These receptors were collected from an adult in good health. Both conserved end residues are part of each CDR3. The D gene is left open where the match is weak. A row's size may be missing; if present it is once, few, many or a size class.

V gene	clone size	D gene	J gene	CDR3 DNA	CDR3 protein
TRBV18	NA	NA	TRBJ2-6	TGTGCCAGCTCACCGGGGGTCGGTGGGGCCAACGTCCTGACTTTC	CASSPGVGGANVLTF
TRBV5-4	NA	TRBD1	TRBJ2-1	TGTGCCAGCAGCTTCCTCGCAGGGGGAAATGAGCAGTTCTTC	CASSFLAGGNEQFF
TRBV7-9	NA	NA	TRBJ1-6	TGTGCCAGCAGCTGCAGAGGGGATCTCCCCCTCCACTTT	CASSCRGDLPLHF
TRBV27	NA	NA	TRBJ1-5	TGTGCCAGCAGTTTATGGGGAAGAAGCGGTTCCAATCAGCCCCAGCATTTT	CASSLWGRSGSNQPQHF
TRBV10-1	NA	NA	TRBJ2-7	TGCGCCAGCAGTGACCACAGGAAAGGTACTCACGAGCAGTACTTC	CASSDHRKGTHEQYF
TRBV29-1	few	TRBD1	TRBJ2-7	TGCAGCGTTGTCGTTCGACGAGACAGGGGAAGGGACGAGCAGTACTTC	CSVVVRRDRGRDEQYF
TRBV28	NA	NA	TRBJ2-7	TGTGCCAGCAGTTTCCTTCAGCCCTACGAGCAGTACTTC	CASSFLQPYEQYF
TRBV11-2	NA	NA	TRBJ2-1	TGTGCCAGCAGCGAACGAATCCTATCCTACAATGAGCAGTTCTTC	CASSERILSYNEQFF
TRBV19	NA	NA	TRBJ1-6	TGTGCCACCTCCGGAGACAGCGGATATTCACCCCTCCACTTT	CATSGDSGYSPLHF
TRBV3-1/TRBV3-2	once	TRBD2	TRBJ2-3	TGTGCCAGCAGCCAAAGGACTAGCGGGTCCACAGATACGCAGTATTTT	CASSQRTSGSTDTQYF
TRBV3-1/TRBV3-2	once	NA	TRBJ2-1	TGTGCCAGCAGCCAAGGGTTACGGACCCTCTCCTACAATGAGCAGTTCTTC	CASSQGLRTLSYNEQFF
TRBV3-1/TRBV3-2	NA	NA	TRBJ1-2	TGTGCCAGCAGCCAAGATTTCGGAGACACCGACTATGGCTACACCTTC	CASSQDFGDTDYGYTF
TRBV27	NA	TRBD2	TRBJ2-7	TGTGCCAGTGGGGAAGCGGGACTGCCCTACGAGCAGTACTTC	CASGEAGLPYEQYF
TRBV6-2/TRBV6-3	NA	NA	TRBJ1-5	TGTGCCAGCAGCCCTTACCGGGTTTTCTCGTCCTCTAGCAATCAGCCCCAGCATTTT	CASSPYRVFSSSSNQPQHF
TRBV7-9	NA	NA	TRBJ2-1	TGTGCCAGCAGCTTAGCCCGAAGGGGGGATGAGCAGTTCTTC	CASSLARRGDEQFF
TRBV5-1	NA	NA	TRBJ1-1	TGCGCCAGCAGCTTGGAGTTTAACACTGAAGCTTTCTTT	CASSLEFNTEAFF
TRBV6-5	NA	NA	TRBJ2-7	TGTGCCAGCAGCGTGAGAGCTAGCCACGAGCAGTACTTC	CASSVRASHEQYF
TRBV7-3	NA	TRBD1	TRBJ2-3	TGTGCCAGCAGCGGCACAGGGGTCGCAGATACGCAGTATTTT	CASSGTGVADTQYF
TRBV18	NA	NA	TRBJ1-4	TGTGCCAGCTCATTCCAGGGAGGCGAAAAACTGTTTTTT	CASSFQGGEKLFF
TRBV19	NA	NA	TRBJ1-5	TGTGCCGGGGCGGGACACCCCAATCAGCCCCAGCATTTT	CAGAGHPNQPQHF
TRBV5-1	NA	NA	TRBJ1-1	TGCGCCAGCAGCGAGGGACGGAACACTGAAGCTTTCTTT	CASSEGRNTEAFF
TRBV6-2/TRBV6-3	NA	NA	TRBJ1-5	TGTGCCAGCAGTCACGGGGGGGCGGGTACCCGGTCTCGGCCCCAGCATTTT	CASSHGGAGTRSRPQHF